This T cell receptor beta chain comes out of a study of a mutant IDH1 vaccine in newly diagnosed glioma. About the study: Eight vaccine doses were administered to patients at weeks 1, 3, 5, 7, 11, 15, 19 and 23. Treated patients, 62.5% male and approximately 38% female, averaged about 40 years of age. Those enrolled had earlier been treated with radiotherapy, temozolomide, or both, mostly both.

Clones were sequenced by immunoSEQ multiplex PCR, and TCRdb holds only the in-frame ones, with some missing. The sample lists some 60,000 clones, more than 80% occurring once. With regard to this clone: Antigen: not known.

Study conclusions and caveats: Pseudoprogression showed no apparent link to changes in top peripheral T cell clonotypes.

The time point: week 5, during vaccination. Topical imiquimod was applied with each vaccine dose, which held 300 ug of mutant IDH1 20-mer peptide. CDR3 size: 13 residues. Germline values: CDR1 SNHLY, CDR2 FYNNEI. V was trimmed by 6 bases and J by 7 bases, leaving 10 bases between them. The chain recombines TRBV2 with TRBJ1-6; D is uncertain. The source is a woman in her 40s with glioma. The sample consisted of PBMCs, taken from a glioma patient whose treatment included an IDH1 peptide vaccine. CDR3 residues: CASSAEENSPLHF. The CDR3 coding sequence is TGTGCCAGCAGCGCTGAAGAGAATTCACCCCTCCACTTT.